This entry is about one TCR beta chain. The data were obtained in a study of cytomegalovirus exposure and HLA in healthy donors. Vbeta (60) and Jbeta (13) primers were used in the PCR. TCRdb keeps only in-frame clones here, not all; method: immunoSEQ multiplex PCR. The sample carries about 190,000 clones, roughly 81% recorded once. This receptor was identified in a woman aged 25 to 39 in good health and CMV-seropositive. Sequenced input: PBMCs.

The CDR3, as DNA: TGTGCCAGCTCACCTGGTGACAGGGAGAATTCACCCCTCCACTTT. Its protein product is CASSPGDRENSPLHF. The chain combines TRBV18 with TRBJ1-6, with 7 bases lining up with TRBD1. Germline-derived CDR1 and CDR2 are KGHSH and LQKENI. V shed 3 bases and J 7 bases; nucleotides not matched to a gene: 6. The CDR3 totals 15 residues.